This entry describes one T cell receptor (beta chain). Its specificity is not known. Here immunoSEQ multiplex PCR was the method, and the copy in TCRdb shows in-frame clones only, minus some. The data show about 4,600 clones, 68% seen once. The data derive from a study of T cells in pancreatic ductal adenocarcinoma. Notes on the study in general: Comparisons of tumor and blood clonality may show falsely lower tumor diversity. No significant tumor-blood clonality difference; means were about 0.1 and 0.065. Unique clonotypes were roughly 8-fold more numerous in blood than in tumor.

No neoadjuvant therapy was given to the selected pancreatic ductal adenocarcinoma patients before their surgery. The sequencing sample was made of pancreatic tumor tissue. The source of this sequence is a human donor with pancreatic ductal adenocarcinoma.

In DNA form, the CDR3 reads TGTGCCAGCAGCCGCGGGGTGAACACTGAAGCTTTCTTT. Translated, it gives CASSRGVNTEAFF. The chain couples TRBV5-5 to TRBJ1-1, with D uncertain. The V gene's germline CDR1 is SGHKS and CDR2 YYEKEE (reference sequence). This CDR3 is 13 amino acids long. Trimming took off 4 bases at V and 0 bases at J, with 7 bases between the two ends.